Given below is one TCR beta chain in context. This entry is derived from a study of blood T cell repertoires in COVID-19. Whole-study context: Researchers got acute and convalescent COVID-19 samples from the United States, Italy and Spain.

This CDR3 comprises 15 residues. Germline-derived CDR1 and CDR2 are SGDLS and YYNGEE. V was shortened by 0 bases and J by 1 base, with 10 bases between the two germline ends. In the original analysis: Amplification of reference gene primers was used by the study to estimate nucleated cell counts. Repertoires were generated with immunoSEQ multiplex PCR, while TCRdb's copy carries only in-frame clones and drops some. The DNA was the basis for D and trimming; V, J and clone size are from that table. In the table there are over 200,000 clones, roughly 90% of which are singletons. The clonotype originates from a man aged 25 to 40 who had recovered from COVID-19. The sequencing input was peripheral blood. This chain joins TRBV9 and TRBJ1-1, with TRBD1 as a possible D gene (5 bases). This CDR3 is CASSVAPTGNTEAFF. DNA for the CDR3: TGTGCCAGCAGCGTAGCCCCTACAGGGAACACTGAAGCTTTCTTT.